The 19 T cell receptor beta chains reported below all come from one sample, sequenced in a study of blood T cells in healthy people across ages. A second PCR, run for roughly 7 to 11 cycles, used a sample-barcoded 5' primer plus a J-beta primer mix. TCRdb redid the calling of the 5' RACE reads with MiXCR, one entry per CDR3 protein. The sample holds some 920,000 distinct CDR3 sequences, roughly 51% seen once. Sequencing was performed on blood. These receptors came from a woman between 55 and 75 years old in good health.

V is TRBV13 and J is TRBJ1-1; D call uncertain. Germline CDR1 reads PRHDT; CDR2 reads FYEKMQ (reference sequence). This CDR3 has 13 residues. Trimming removed 8 bases from V and 5 bases from J, with 15 bases in between. This chain's CDR3 is CASASRGGTEAFF. The CDR3 coding sequence is TGTGCCAGCGCCAGTAGAGGTGGGACTGAAGCTTTCTTT. Looking up the rest from reference TRBV13 and TRBJ1-1 gives the full variable domain: AAGVIQSPRHLIKEKRETATLKCYPIPRHDTVYWYQQGPGQDPQFLISFYEKMQSDKGSIPDRFSAQQFSDYHSELNMSSLELGDSALYFCASASRGGTEAFFGQGTRLTVV.

The chain carries TRBV29-1 and TRBJ1-2, with a possible D match to TRBD1 (6 bases). The CDR3 length is 13 residues. V was cut by 0 bases and J by 7 bases, with 12 bases left in between. Germline lookup yields CDR1 SQVTM and CDR2 ANQGSEA. The CDR3 DNA reads TGCAGCGTTGAAGAGCCAGGGGCCCCTGGCTACACCTTC. This codes for CSVEEPGAPGYTF.

This clonotype was picked up a small number of times. V is TRBV7-2 and J is TRBJ2-5; 9 bases agree with TRBD1. Germline assignment: CDR1 SGHTA and CDR2 FQGNSA. V dropped 5 bases and J dropped 5; count of bases not matched to a gene: 9. The CDR3 is 15 residues long. CDR3 DNA: TGTGCCAGCAGCCTCAGGACAGGGGTAGGGGAGACCCAGTACTTC. It specifies CASSLRTGVGETQYF.

This clonotype was counted a single time. This chain connects TRBV9 to TRBJ2-4, with TRBD1 matching over 7 bases. Near its end, the DNA agrees better with TRBJ2-7, so the J call may be wrong. CDR1 and CDR2 from the germline V gene are SGDLS and YYNGEE. The CDR3 is made up of 19 amino acids. The CDR3 loop reads CASSVLGGDRAKVGYEQYF. CDR3 coding DNA: TGTGCCAGCAGCGTTCTAGGGGGAGACAGGGCCAAAGTTGGGTACGAGCAGTACTTC.

The chain has TRBV28 and TRBJ1-1; D not resolved. Trimming stripped 5 bases from V and 7 bases from J, with 8 bases between. Germline V gene lookup returns CDR1 MDHEN and CDR2 SYDVKM. The CDR3 runs to 11 residues. The CDR3 spells CASSHRIEAFF. CDR3 bases: TGTGCCAGCAGTCACCGAATTGAAGCTTTCTTT.

J is TRBJ2-7 and V is TRBV29-1; 10 nucleotides line up with TRBD1. The CDR3 totals 14 residues. Germline loops: CDR1 SQVTM, CDR2 ANQGSEA. With V trimmed by 5 bases and J by 6 bases, 10 bases remained unmatched. The CDR3 region is CSVHGPGTGAEQYF. In nucleotides, the CDR3 is TGCAGCGTTCACGGTCCCGGGACAGGGGCCGAGCAGTACTTC.

This sequence joins TRBV10-2 and TRBJ1-2; D uncertain. The CDR3 is 14 amino acids. V lost 3 bases and J 6 bases, leaving 14 bases between the germline ends. Looked up from germline, CDR1 is WSHSY and CDR2 is SAAADI. CDR3 DNA: TGCGCCAGCAGTGAAGGCCCCGGGCGCGATGGCTACACCTTC. Translation: CASSEGPGRDGYTF.

The chain has TRBV18 and TRBJ2-7, with 8 bases that match TRBD2. This CDR3 region has 15 residues. Germline V gene sequence: CDR1 KGHSH, CDR2 LQKENI. Unmatched junction bases numbered 5, after V lost 0 bases and J lost 4 bases. CDR3 DNA: TGTGCCAGCTCACCACCGGGACTAGGTCAATACGAGCAGTACTTC. Protein sequence: CASSPPGLGQYEQYF. Based on the CDR3 plus reference TRBV18 and TRBJ2-7, the full variable domain is NAGVMQNPRHLVRRRGQEARLRCSPMKGHSHVYWYRQLPEEGLKFMVYLQKENIIDESGMPKERFSAEFPKEGPSILRIQQVVRGDSAAYFCASSPPGLGQYEQYFGPGTRLTVT.

The V and J genes are TRBV4-2 and TRBJ2-7; D call uncertain. CDR1 is LGHNA and CDR2 is YNFKEQ in the germline V gene. The CDR3 spans 15 residues. The germline V and J ends were trimmed by 1 base and 6 bases, with 16 bases remaining between them. CDR3 amino acids: CASSQVLARLVEQYF. The CDR3, as DNA: TGTGCCAGCAGCCAAGTTTTAGCCCGCCTAGTCGAGCAGTACTTC.

This clonotype was counted a few times. This chain connects TRBV6-6 to TRBJ2-3, with 9 bases aligning to TRBD1. V gave up 6 bases and J gave up 2 bases; unmatched junction bases: 12. This CDR3 comprises 17 residues. Germline lookup yields CDR1 MNHNY and CDR2 SVGAGI (reference sequence). CDR3 protein: CASSSSGDRVDTDTQYF. For the CDR3, the DNA is TGTGCCAGCAGCTCTTCCGGGGACAGGGTGGACACAGATACGCAGTATTTT.

The rearrangement joins TRBV29-1 to TRBJ1-1; D is unresolved. CDR1 is SQVTM, CDR2 ANQGSEA, per germline. This CDR3 contains 11 residues. V lost 3 bases to trimming and J lost 4 bases, with 6 bases between them. In DNA, the CDR3 is TGCAGCGTTGAGGTGGGCACTGAAGCTTTCTTT. Translated, it gives CSVEVGTEAFF.

This chain uses TRBV5-6 with TRBJ1-2, with D hard to call. Germline CDR1 and CDR2: SGHDT and YYEEEE. The CDR3 loop spans 14 amino acids. V was trimmed by 1 base and J by 4 bases, leaving 11 bases between them. The CDR3 region has the DNA TGTGCCAGCAGCTTGTCTGGGGAAATCTATGGCTACACCTTC. It codes for CASSLSGEIYGYTF.

This clonotype occurred a few times. CDR3 region: CASIREDALGANVLTF. The CDR3 DNA reads TGTGCCAGCATCAGGGAAGACGCTCTGGGGGCCAACGTCCTGACTTTC. This chain links TRBV6-1 with TRBJ2-6, with D possibly TRBD1 on 5 matching bases. V lost 7 bases, J lost 4 bases, and 17 bases lay in between. The CDR3 extends over 16 amino acids. CDR1 and CDR2 from the germline V gene are MNHNS and SASEGT.

This clonotype turned up a few times. DNA for the CDR3: TGCAGTGCTAGAGATCCCCTCGTTGGGCTATACAATGAGCAGTTCTTC. Translating gives CSARDPLVGLYNEQFF. The V gene is TRBV20-1, the J gene TRBJ2-1; D unclear. V shed 0 bases and J shed 4 bases, with 16 bases lying between them. Germline loops: CDR1 DFQATT, CDR2 SNEGSKA (reference sequence). This CDR3 has 16 residues.

The CDR3 sequence: CSAEATPTYEQFF. CDR3 nucleotide sequence: TGCAGTGCAGAGGCCACCCCGACCTACGAGCAGTTCTTC. This chain joins TRBV20-1 and TRBJ2-1; no firm D call. V was pared by 6 bases and J by 10 bases, with 19 bases between. Germline CDR1 DFQATT, CDR2 SNEGSKA (reference sequence). This CDR3 is built from 13 residues.

This rearrangement joins TRBV24-1 to TRBJ2-7; D call uncertain. V lost 7 bases to trimming and J lost 0 bases, with 6 bases between them. The CDR3 is made up of 12 amino acids. The germline gives CDR1 KGHDR, CDR2 SFDVKD. As DNA, the CDR3 is TGTGCCACCAGGGTTAGCTCCTACGAGCAGTACTTC. Encoded protein: CATRVSSYEQYF.

CDR3 nucleotide sequence: TGTGCCACCAGTAGCGGACAGGGGACGAGTACAGATACGCAGTATTTT. Translated, it gives CATSSGQGTSTDTQYF. The chain has TRBV24-1 and TRBJ2-3; 9 bases align to TRBD1. The CDR3 consists of 16 residues. Germline lookup yields CDR1 KGHDR and CDR2 SFDVKD. V shed 6 bases, J shed 3 bases, and the junction held 9 bases outside the gene matches.

This clonotype was picked up a small number of times. The chain combines TRBV20-1 with TRBJ2-1, with 12 bases matching TRBD2. The CDR3 totals 14 residues. From germline, CDR1 is DFQATT and CDR2 SNEGSKA (reference sequence). Trimming at V came to 3 bases and at J to 6 bases, leaving 3 bases not matched to a gene. The CDR3 region is CSARTSGSTNEQFF. Written as DNA, the CDR3 is TGCAGTGCTAGGACTAGCGGGAGTACCAATGAGCAGTTCTTC.

This sequence joins TRBV25-1 and TRBJ2-5; TRBD1 might be the D (5 bases). The germline V gene has CDR1 MGHDK and CDR2 SYGVNS. Trimming stripped 5 bases from V and 2 bases from J, with 15 bases between. The CDR3 spans 15 residues. The CDR3 protein is CASSPPRQIQETQYF. For the CDR3, the DNA is TGTGCCAGCAGTCCACCTCGACAGATACAAGAGACCCAGTACTTC.